Below, one TCR beta chain is given with its context. From RNA transcripts, TCR beta CDR3 regions were amplified. First-round RT-PCR targeting the TCR CDR3 was performed with the HTBI primer set. TCRdb passed the multiplex PCR reads through MiXCR, listing each CDR3 protein once. The table lists about 250,000 distinct CDR3 sequences, around 15% of them singletons. This record belongs to a study of T cells in Graves' hyperthyroidism and ophthalmopathy. The CDR3 spans 18 residues. Trimming cost V 1 base and J 2 bases; bases outside gene matches: 12. Germline CDR1 and CDR2: MGHRA and YSYEKL. This chain links TRBV4-1 with TRBJ2-7; 9 bases map to TRBD2. The sequenced material came from blood. The TCR sequence derives from a woman in her forties or fifties with Graves' hyperthyroidism that later progressed to Graves' ophthalmopathy. The CDR3 spells CASSQGVVAGGPTYEQYF. The CDR3 region has the DNA TGCGCCAGCAGCCAAGGGGTGGTTGCGGGAGGGCCCACCTACGAGCAGTACTTC.